This is a list of T cell receptor beta chains from one sample in a study of blood T cell repertoires in COVID-19. The repertoire was sequenced with immunoSEQ multiplex PCR; TCRdb's copy has only in-frame clones and lacks some. The table lists over 200,000 clones, nearly 90% of them singletons, with around 16% in the top ten. The specimen sequenced was PBMCs or T cells enriched from blood (not recorded which). The receptor set was obtained from a young man who had been exposed to COVID-19. Both conserved end residues are part of each CDR3. The D gene is left open where the match is weak. The size of a clone is reported for some rows only, either as once, few or many, or as a class for expanded clones.

clone_size: NA; cdr3_length: 17; j_call: TRBJ1-5; v_call: TRBV3-1/TRBV3-2; d_call: NA; cdr3_nt: TGTGCCAGCAGCCAAGAACCGTTTCGGGGGAGGATGCAGCCCCAGCATTTT; cdr3_aa: CASSQEPFRGRMQPQHF
clone_size: few; cdr3_length: 13; j_call: TRBJ1-1; v_call: TRBV19; d_call: TRBD1; cdr3_nt: TGTGCCACCACACAGGGGGCGAGCACTGAAGCTTTCTTT; cdr3_aa: CATTQGASTEAFF
clone_size: NA; cdr3_length: 16; j_call: TRBJ2-3; v_call: TRBV6-2/TRBV6-3; d_call: NA; cdr3_nt: TGTGCCAGCAGTTCCCGAGGTCCTCTAGGTACAGATACGCAGTATTTT; cdr3_aa: CASSSRGPLGTDTQYF
clone_size: NA; cdr3_length: 13; j_call: TRBJ2-1; v_call: TRBV30; d_call: TRBD1; cdr3_nt: TGTGCCTGGATCATAGGGACAGGCGTTGAGCAGTTCTTC; cdr3_aa: CAWIIGTGVEQFF
clone_size: few; cdr3_length: 15; j_call: TRBJ2-1; v_call: TRBV4-1; d_call: NA; cdr3_nt: TGCGCCAGCAGCCAAGGCTACCTAGAACGGAATGAGCAGTTCTTC; cdr3_aa: CASSQGYLERNEQFF
clone_size: NA; cdr3_length: 14; j_call: TRBJ2-1; v_call: TRBV2; d_call: TRBD2; cdr3_nt: TGTGCCAGCAGTTCCTCTAGCGGGTGGGGTGAGCAGTTCTTC; cdr3_aa: CASSSSSGWGEQFF
clone_size: NA; cdr3_length: 17; j_call: TRBJ2-1; v_call: TRBV5-1; d_call: NA; cdr3_nt: TGCGCCAGCAGCTTGGAGTATCGGGGGGCCGTTTACAATGAGCAGTTCTTC; cdr3_aa: CASSLEYRGAVYNEQFF
clone_size: NA; cdr3_length: 15; j_call: TRBJ1-6; v_call: TRBV19; d_call: TRBD1; cdr3_nt: TGTGCCAGTAGTCTGCGGACAGGGAGGGATTCACCCCTCCACTTT; cdr3_aa: CASSLRTGRDSPLHF
clone_size: NA; cdr3_length: 15; j_call: TRBJ2-3; v_call: TRBV4-1; d_call: TRBD1; cdr3_nt: TGCGCCAGCAGAACCGGGACAGGGGTAACAGATACGCAGTATTTT; cdr3_aa: CASRTGTGVTDTQYF
clone_size: NA; cdr3_length: 18; j_call: TRBJ1-5; v_call: TRBV18; d_call: TRBD1; cdr3_nt: TGTGCCAGCTCACTCTACGCCCTTGGACAGGGCCTAAATCAGCCCCAGCATTTT; cdr3_aa: CASSLYALGQGLNQPQHF
clone_size: NA; cdr3_length: 14; j_call: TRBJ2-7; v_call: TRBV11-2; d_call: NA; cdr3_nt: TGTGCCAGCAGCCCGTCTGGGGCAGGCGGCGAGCAGTACTTC; cdr3_aa: CASSPSGAGGEQYF
clone_size: NA; cdr3_length: 11; j_call: TRBJ1-2; v_call: TRBV29-1; d_call: NA; cdr3_nt: TGCAGCTCCGCGGCTAACTATGGCTACACCTTC; cdr3_aa: CSSAANYGYTF
clone_size: NA; cdr3_length: 16; j_call: TRBJ2-2; v_call: TRBV10-2; d_call: TRBD2; cdr3_nt: TGCGCCAGCAGTGATTCCGGGACTAGCGCGGCCGGGGAGCTGTTTTTT; cdr3_aa: CASSDSGTSAAGELFF
clone_size: NA; cdr3_length: 16; j_call: TRBJ2-3; v_call: TRBV5-1; d_call: NA; cdr3_nt: TGCGCCAGCAGCCTCCGAACCGGTGGGCCGAGTCATACGCAGTATTTT; cdr3_aa: CASSLRTGGPSHTQYF
clone_size: NA; cdr3_length: 17; j_call: TRBJ2-1; v_call: TRBV7-8; d_call: NA; cdr3_nt: TGTGCCAGCAGCCCCGCTCCGGACTACCTAACTTCGCCGGAGCAGTTCTTC; cdr3_aa: CASSPAPDYLTSPEQFF
clone_size: NA; cdr3_length: 14; j_call: TRBJ2-3; v_call: TRBV5-4; d_call: NA; cdr3_nt: TGTGCCAGCAGCTTACAGGGACCCACAGATACGCAGTATTTT; cdr3_aa: CASSLQGPTDTQYF
clone_size: NA; cdr3_length: 16; j_call: TRBJ2-1; v_call: TRBV11-2; d_call: TRBD2; cdr3_nt: TGTGCCAGCAGCTCCATTGCGGGACTAGCCGGCAATGAGCAGTTCTTC; cdr3_aa: CASSSIAGLAGNEQFF
clone_size: NA; cdr3_length: 17; j_call: TRBJ2-1; v_call: TRBV4-2; d_call: TRBD2; cdr3_nt: TGTGCCAGCAGCCCGGGACTAGCGGGGGGAGACTACAATGAGCAGTTCTTC; cdr3_aa: CASSPGLAGGDYNEQFF
clone_size: once; cdr3_length: 14; j_call: TRBJ1-6; v_call: TRBV10-2; d_call: NA; cdr3_nt: TGCGCCAGCAGTGAGGGCAGGCCAAATTCACCCCTCCACTTT; cdr3_aa: CASSEGRPNSPLHF